A selection of T cell receptor beta chains follows, all from one sample in a study of blood T cell repertoires in COVID-19. TCRdb keeps only in-frame clones here, not all; method: immunoSEQ multiplex PCR. The data show 220,000 or so clones, with over 60% seen just once and 5.5% held by the top ten. Sequencing was performed on peripheral blood. The receptor set was obtained from a woman in her 70s with acute or convalescent COVID-19. The CDR3 runs from the conserved cysteine through the conserved F or W. The D gene is left open where the match is weak.

>TRBV19|.
CASSIFSGTGANVLTF
>TRBV27|TRBD1
CASSYGTGGVYEQYF
>TRBV28|.
CASSYRDYGYTF
>TRBV14|.
CASSSGTQNGYTF
>TRBV10-3|TRBD2
CAIRGTTARTDTQYF
>TRBV5-1|TRBD1
CASSFERPGTGGSPLHF
>TRBV4-1|TRBD1
CASSQWGQTQNIQYF
>TRBV2|.
CASSRDTPTGELFF
>TRBV5-1|.
CASSLGAGVSTDTQYF
>TRBV2|.
CASSQEATDTTDTQYF
>TRBV19|.
CASSINGYSNQPQHF
>TRBV28|.
CASTEGGVDSPLHF
>TRBV15|TRBD1
CATSSLLGQDGYGYTF
>TRBV5-6|.
CASSSGTNPSGTQYF
>TRBV7-2|TRBD2
CAIGPGGETQYF
>TRBV2|.
CASSQDRGELFF
>TRBV29-1|.
CSAAGGSNQPQHF
>TRBV19|.
CASSMSTEEKLFF
>TRBV9|TRBD2
CVSSPGWLAGGRTGELFF
>TRBV19|TRBD1
CASSITGQGTGELFF
>TRBV2|TRBD1
CASSLRTGPTNQPQHF
>TRBV18|TRBD2
CASSPSGGYGEQFF
>TRBV2|.
CASSPQLYGYTF
>TRBV13|TRBD2
CASSLAGLAGTDTQYF
>TRBV5-1|TRBD2
CATSTSGAQETQYF
>TRBV30|.
CAWTAAEDYGYTF
>TRBV27|.
CASSFSGGLGNTIYF
>TRBV6-5|.
CASSYGGWGALFF
>TRBV15|TRBD2
CATSRAGTSPGELFF
>TRBV15|TRBD1
CATSRDLYRDRNEKLFF
>TRBV18|TRBD1
CASSPTGLNTEAFF
>TRBV29-1|TRBD2
CSVPGLAGPGNTGELFF
>TRBV5-4|TRBD1
CASSSFRDSYGYTF
>TRBV18|.
CASSRDRGYEQYF
>TRBV7-2|.
CASSLTGTVGSYEQYF
>TRBV7-2|TRBD1
CASSRMGTDSNTIYF
>TRBV3-1/TRBV3-2|.
CASSQLSSDQPQHF
>TRBV19|.
CASSPRTAQRVSNEQFF
>TRBV30|TRBD2
CAWSRREGLREQFF
>TRBV6-5|.
CAIGWNEQFF
>TRBV15|.
CATRRTVNEKLFF
>TRBV18|TRBD2
CASSPNLAELQETQYF
>TRBV28|TRBD1
CASIDRGRGRNTEAFF
>TRBV7-8|TRBD1
CASSEKQGSTLSEAFF
>TRBV11-1|TRBD2
CASSLGTSGMKDEQFF
>TRBV28|TRBD1
CASSSGTGITGELFF
>TRBV3-1/TRBV3-2|TRBD1
CASGTGEAFF
>TRBV7-9|.
CASSLGGTGANVLTF
>TRBV4-2|TRBD2
CASSQDPGEGDNEQFF
>TRBV5-1|TRBD1
CASSAYGGQPSYEQYF
>TRBV28|TRBD1
CASSLARWTGSNGYTF
>TRBV7-9|TRBD1
CASSLATGATLHF
>TRBV7-8|TRBD1
CASSLDRGSGQPQHF
>TRBV6-6|.
CASSYRLMEGSEQYF
>TRBV7-2|TRBD2
CASSLGLAISYEQYF
>TRBV5-1|.
CASSWTQENGYTF
>TRBV4-2|.
CASSRTPATGELFF
>TRBV7-2|.
CASSLAASYEQYF
>TRBV6-5|.
CASSSIDPGAFAEAFF